This is a list of T cell receptor beta chains from one sample in a study of control samples from healthy donors and cancer patients. Profiling relied on immunoSEQ multiplex PCR, and the TCRdb table lists in-frame clones only, not all of them. The sample yields approximately 190,000 clones, over 80% seen once. Sequenced input: blood. These receptor sequences come from a man between 25 and 39 years old in good health. Each CDR3 is given with its conserved first and last residue. Fields, in order: CDR3 length, clone size, V gene, D gene, J gene, CDR3 protein, CDR3 DNA. A D gene is named only where the DNA matches it firmly. Expanded clones get a size class; other rows say once, few or many, or leave the size out.

14	-	TRBV28	-	TRBJ2-1	CAISGLSSYNEQFF	TGTGCCATCTCGGGATTGAGCTCCTACAATGAGCAGTTCTTC
16	-	TRBV27	-	TRBJ2-2	CASSLNGGTNTGELFF	TGTGCCAGCAGCCTAAATGGGGGAACGAACACCGGGGAGCTGTTTTTT
14	once	TRBV19	TRBD1	TRBJ2-4	CASGETGGAYIQYF	TGTGCCAGTGGAGAGACAGGGGGCGCATACATTCAGTACTTC
13	-	TRBV5-8	-	TRBJ2-7	CASSVSLTYEQYF	TGTGCCAGCAGCGTCAGCTTAACCTACGAGCAGTACTTC
15	-	TRBV5-1	TRBD1	TRBJ2-7	CASSPSGTGGVEQYF	TGCGCCAGCAGCCCGAGTGGGACAGGGGGCGTCGAGCAGTACTTC
13	-	TRBV5-7	-	TRBJ2-7	CASSLLYLYEQYF	TGTGCCAGCAGCTTGCTGTATTTATACGAGCAGTACTTC
14	-	TRBV7-9	-	TRBJ1-2	CASTKKDGFYGYTF	TGTGCCAGCACCAAGAAGGACGGATTCTATGGCTACACCTTC
15	-	TRBV7-2	TRBD1	TRBJ2-6	CASSPGGSGANVLTF	TGTGCCAGCAGCCCAGGGGGATCTGGGGCCAACGTCCTGACTTTC
18	-	TRBV5-6	TRBD2	TRBJ2-7	CASSYQGTSGGSSYEQYF	TGTGCCAGCAGCTACCAGGGGACTAGCGGGGGAAGCTCCTACGAGCAGTACTTC
11	-	TRBV7-9	TRBD1	TRBJ1-3	CASSPPGTVHF	TGTGCCAGCAGCCCCCCGGGGACAGTTCACTTT
17	-	TRBV29-1	-	TRBJ2-3	CSVEDPIGAGGTDTQYF	TGCAGCGTTGAAGACCCGATAGGGGCTGGGGGCACAGATACGCAGTATTTT
17	-	TRBV18	TRBD1	TRBJ1-2	CASSPRQGTLSNYGYTF	TGTGCCAGCTCACCCCGACAGGGCACCCTTTCCAACTATGGCTACACCTTC
14	-	TRBV15	-	TRBJ1-4	CATSRIRVNEKLFF	TGTGCCACCAGCAGAATCAGAGTCAATGAAAAACTGTTTTTT
16	-	TRBV7-9	-	TRBJ1-1	CASSLGPREANTEAFF	TGTGCCAGCAGCTTAGGCCCCAGGGAGGCGAACACTGAAGCTTTCTTT
16	-	TRBV15	TRBD2	TRBJ2-2	CATSRLREGRTGELFF	TGTGCCACCAGCAGATTAAGGGAGGGAAGGACCGGGGAGCTGTTTTTT
15	-	TRBV6-9	-	TRBJ1-2	CASSSAGVPNYGYTF	TGTGCCAGCAGTTCCGCGGGAGTCCCAAACTATGGCTACACCTTC
12	-	TRBV20-1	TRBD1	TRBJ1-2	CSASEGAPGYTF	TGCAGTGCTAGTGAGGGGGCGCCGGGCTACACCTTC
18	-	TRBV3-1/TRBV3-2	TRBD1	TRBJ1-2	CASSQNLPGQGLNYGYTF	TGTGCCAGCAGCCAAAATCTTCCGGGACAGGGCCTTAACTATGGCTACACCTTC
16	-	TRBV27	TRBD1	TRBJ2-1	CASSSPRQGSYNEQFF	TGTGCCAGCAGTTCTCCGCGACAGGGCTCCTACAATGAGCAGTTCTTC
11	-	TRBV30	-	TRBJ2-3	CAWSVRDTQYF	TGTGCCTGGAGTGTACGAGATACGCAGTATTTT
14	-	TRBV3-1/TRBV3-2	-	TRBJ2-7	CASSQVLSSYEQYF	TGTGCCAGCAGCCAGGTCCTGAGCTCCTACGAGCAGTACTTC
14	-	TRBV2	-	TRBJ1-6	CASTEWGSNSPLHF	TGTGCCAGCACCGAATGGGGGTCCAATTCACCCCTCCACTTT
14	-	TRBV6-2/TRBV6-3	-	TRBJ1-3	CASSYLGAGNTIYF	TGTGCCAGCAGTTACCTGGGGGCTGGAAACACCATATATTTT
16	-	TRBV9	TRBD1	TRBJ2-1	CASSSRTGSKYNEQFF	TGTGCCAGCAGCTCACGGACAGGGAGTAAATACAATGAGCAGTTCTTC
15	-	TRBV12-5	TRBD1	TRBJ2-7	CASGFLSGTAYEQYF	TGTGCTAGTGGTTTTCTCTCCGGGACAGCCTACGAGCAGTACTTC
12	once	TRBV6-2/TRBV6-3	-	TRBJ2-7	CASSYLMGEQYF	TGTGCCAGCAGTTACTTGATGGGAGAGCAGTACTTC
12	-	TRBV30	-	TRBJ1-5	CAWSRAGQPQHF	TGTGCCTGGAGCAGGGCGGGTCAGCCCCAGCATTTT
16	-	TRBV3-1/TRBV3-2	TRBD1	TRBJ1-3	CASSPWTGVSGNTIYF	TGTGCCAGCAGCCCCTGGACAGGGGTCTCTGGAAACACCATATATTTT
16	-	TRBV7-3	TRBD2	TRBJ2-3	CASSRRGGGGTDTQYF	TGTGCCAGCAGCCGACGGGGCGGGGGTGGCACAGATACGCAGTATTTT
16	-	TRBV5-1	TRBD2	TRBJ2-1	CASSLDGGGALGEQFF	TGCGCCAGCAGCTTGGACGGCGGGGGGGCCTTAGGGGAGCAGTTCTTC
19	-	TRBV12-5	TRBD1	TRBJ2-7	CASGLVRAPRDRGDYEQYF	TGTGCTAGTGGTTTGGTACGGGCCCCCCGGGACAGGGGGGACTACGAGCAGTACTTC
12	-	TRBV30	-	TRBJ1-2	CAWMPLGYGYTF	TGTGCCTGGATGCCACTAGGCTATGGCTACACCTTC
17	-	TRBV19	-	TRBJ2-4	CASSILTARGAKNIQYF	TGTGCCAGTAGTATACTGACAGCCAGGGGAGCCAAAAACATTCAGTACTTC
13	-	TRBV10-3	TRBD1	TRBJ1-2	CAISQGADYGYTF	TGTGCCATCAGCCAGGGGGCTGACTATGGCTACACCTTC
13	-	TRBV6-5	TRBD1	TRBJ1-1	CASSNYGTGRAFF	TGTGCCAGCAGCAACTACGGGACAGGGCGGGCTTTCTTT
15	-	TRBV2	TRBD1	TRBJ1-1	CASKLQGTYNTEAFF	TGTGCCAGCAAATTACAGGGGACCTACAACACTGAAGCTTTCTTT
14	-	TRBV6-1	TRBD1	TRBJ1-4	CASSDRGLGEKLFF	TGTGCCAGCAGTGATAGGGGGCTGGGAGAAAAACTGTTTTTT
15	-	TRBV24-1	TRBD1	TRBJ2-2	CATSDPKQGHGELFF	TGTGCCACCAGTGATCCCAAACAGGGGCACGGGGAGCTGTTTTTT
16	-	TRBV7-9	TRBD1	TRBJ2-1	CASSTTTGATYNEQFF	TGTGCCAGCAGCACAACAACAGGGGCGACCTACAATGAGCAGTTCTTC
16	-	TRBV30	TRBD1	TRBJ2-2	CAWAGRDRGASGELFF	TGTGCCTGGGCCGGTAGGGACAGGGGGGCGTCCGGGGAGCTGTTTTTT
15	-	TRBV18	-	TRBJ2-7	CASSPQGGGSYEQYF	TGTGCCAGCTCACCACAGGGGGGAGGCTCCTACGAGCAGTACTTC